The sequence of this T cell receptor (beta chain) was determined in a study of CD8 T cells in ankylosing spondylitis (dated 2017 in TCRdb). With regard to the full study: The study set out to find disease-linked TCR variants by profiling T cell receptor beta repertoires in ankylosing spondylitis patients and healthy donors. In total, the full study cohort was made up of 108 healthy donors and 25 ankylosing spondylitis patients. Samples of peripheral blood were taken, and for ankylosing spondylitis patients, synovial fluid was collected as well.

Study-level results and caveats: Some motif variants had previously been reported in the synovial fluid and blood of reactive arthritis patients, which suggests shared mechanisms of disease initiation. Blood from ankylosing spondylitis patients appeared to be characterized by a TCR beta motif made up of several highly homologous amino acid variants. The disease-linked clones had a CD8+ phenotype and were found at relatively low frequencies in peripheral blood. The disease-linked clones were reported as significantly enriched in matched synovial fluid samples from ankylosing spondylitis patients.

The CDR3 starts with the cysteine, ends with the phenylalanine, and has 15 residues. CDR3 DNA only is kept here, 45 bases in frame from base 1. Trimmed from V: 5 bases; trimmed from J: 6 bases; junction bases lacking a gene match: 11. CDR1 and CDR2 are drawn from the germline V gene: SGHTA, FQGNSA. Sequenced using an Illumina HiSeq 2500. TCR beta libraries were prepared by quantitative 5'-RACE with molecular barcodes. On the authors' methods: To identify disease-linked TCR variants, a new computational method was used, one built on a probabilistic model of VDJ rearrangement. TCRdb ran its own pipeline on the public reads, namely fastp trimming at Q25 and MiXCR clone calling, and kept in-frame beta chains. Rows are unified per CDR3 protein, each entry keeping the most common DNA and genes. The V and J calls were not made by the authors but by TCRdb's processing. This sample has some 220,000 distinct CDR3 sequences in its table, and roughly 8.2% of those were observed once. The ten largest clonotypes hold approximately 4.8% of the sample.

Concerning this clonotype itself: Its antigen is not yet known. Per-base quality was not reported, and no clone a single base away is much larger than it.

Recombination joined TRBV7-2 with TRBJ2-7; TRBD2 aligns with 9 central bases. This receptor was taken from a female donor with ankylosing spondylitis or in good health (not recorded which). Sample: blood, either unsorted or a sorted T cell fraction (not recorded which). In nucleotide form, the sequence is TGTGCCAGCAGCCCCATATTAGCGGGAGTGGGCGAGCAGTACTTC. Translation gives CASSPILAGVGEQYF. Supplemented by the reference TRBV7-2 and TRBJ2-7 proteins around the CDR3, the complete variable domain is GAGVSQSPSNKVTEKGKDVELRCDPISGHTALYWYRQSLGQGLEFLIYFQGNSAPDKSGLPSDRFSAERTGGSVSTLTIQRTQQEDSAVYLCASSPILAGVGEQYFGPGTRLTVT.